The 11 T cell receptor beta chains below come from one sample, sequenced in a study of neurological immune-mediated disorders. Indicated time point: longitudinal time-point 3. MiXCR was run by TCRdb on the 5' RACE reads, yielding one entry per CDR3 protein. Of approximately 80,000 distinct CDR3 sequences in the sample, under 4.5% are singletons; the top ten hold 4.5% to 6%. Sequencing used PBMCs. The receptor source for this set is an older woman with multiple sclerosis.

This clonotype was seen ten or more times. This chain connects TRBV7-2 to TRBJ2-6; D call uncertain. Trimming took 3 bases from V and 1 from J, leaving 4 bases between them. The CDR3 spans 14 residues. CDR1 and CDR2 (germline): SGHTA, FQGNSA. CDR3 DNA sequence: TGTGCCAGCAGCTTGAGTTCTGGGGCCAACGTCCTGACTTTC. Translated, it gives CASSLSSGANVLTF.

There are many counts of this clonotype. The chain employs TRBV5-1 and TRBJ2-3; D possibly corresponds to TRBD2 (7 bases). Trimming took 4 bases from V and 9 from J, leaving 15 bases between them. Germline CDR1 SGHRS, CDR2 YFSETQ. The CDR3 consists of 13 residues. The CDR3 loop reads CASSPAGGRTQYF. The CDR3 nucleotides are TGCGCCAGCAGCCCGGCCGGGGGGCGGACGCAGTATTTT.

This clonotype was detected many times. This chain links TRBV5-1 with TRBJ2-2; D possibly corresponds to TRBD1 (5 bases). Germline V lookup: CDR1 SGHRS, CDR2 YFSETQ. The CDR3 is 15 amino acids. Trimming stripped 3 bases from V and 6 bases from J, with 15 bases between. The CDR3 DNA reads as TGCGCCAGCAGCTCCACAGGTTCCGAGGCCGGGGAGCTGTTTTTT. Translated: CASSSTGSEAGELFF.

This clonotype has at least ten counts. V gene TRBV6-6 combines with J gene TRBJ1-5; TRBD1 aligns across 10 bases. CDR1 and CDR2 (germline): MNHNY, SVGAGI (reference sequence). The J segment lost 6 bases and the V segment lost 4 bases, leaving 6 bases of the junction unmatched. The CDR3 is made up of 15 amino acids. The chain's CDR3 is CASSSLTGGGQPQHF. The CDR3 region has the DNA TGTGCCAGCAGTTCCCTGACAGGGGGCGGTCAGCCCCAGCATTTT.

In its sample, this clonotype was seen many times. Its ends do not fully match the called genes, so a read error is possible. The J gene is TRBJ2-1, the V gene TRBV15, with D possibly being TRBD1 (5 bases). CDR1 is LNHNV and CDR2 is YYDKDF in the germline V gene (reference sequence). This CDR3 contains 13 residues. The CDR3 loop is CTTSSLRVGEQFF. In DNA, the CDR3 is TGTACCACCAGCAGCCTCAGGGTAGGTGAGCAGTTCTTC.

This clonotype was seen many times. J is TRBJ2-3 and V is TRBV7-2, with TRBD1 matching over 7 bases. The CDR3 is 14 residues long. J was trimmed by 2 bases and V by 5 bases; bases with no gene match: 4. Germline CDR1 reads SGHTA; CDR2 reads FQGNSA. CDR3 residues: CASSRGQLTDTQYF. Here the CDR3 DNA reads TGTGCCAGCAGCCGGGGACAGCTCACAGATACGCAGTATTTT.

This clonotype was counted at least ten times. The chain joins TRBV29-1 to TRBJ2-5; either TRBD1 or TRBD2 may supply D (5 bases each). V was trimmed by 1 base and J by 1 base, leaving 13 bases between them. CDR1 SQVTM and CDR2 ANQGSEA come from the germline V gene. The CDR3 totals 15 residues. In DNA, the CDR3 is TGCAGCGTTGAAGGGACAAGGGAGCCCCAAGAGACCCAGTACTTC. Translation: CSVEGTREPQETQYF.

This clonotype was counted a few times. This rearrangement joins TRBV7-2 to TRBJ2-2; D call uncertain. The germline CDR1 and CDR2 sequences are SGHTA and FQGNSA. The CDR3 extends over 14 amino acids. With 0 bases removed from V and 4 bases from J, the gap between germline ends came to 6 bases. The chain's CDR3 is CASSLAPFTGELFF. The CDR3 nucleotides are TGTGCCAGCAGCTTAGCCCCCTTCACCGGGGAGCTGTTTTTT.

This clonotype occurred many times. The chain links TRBV5-1 to TRBJ2-7; D gene unclear. Trimming stripped 0 bases from V and 4 bases from J, with 8 bases between. The V gene's germline CDR1 is SGHRS and CDR2 YFSETQ. The CDR3 runs to 13 residues. The CDR3, as DNA: TGCGCCAGCAGCTTGGTTGTGGGATACGAGCAGTACTTC. Amino acid sequence: CASSLVVGYEQYF. Together with reference TRBV5-1 and TRBJ2-7, the CDR3 gives the full variable domain: KAGVTQTPRYLIKTRGQQVTLSCSPISGHRSVSWYQQTPGQGLQFLFEYFSETQRNKGNFPGRFSGRQFSNSRSEMNVSTLELGDSALYLCASSLVVGYEQYFGPGTRLTVT.

This clonotype was counted ten times or more. This chain uses TRBV20-1 with TRBJ2-6; D not resolved. Per the germline V gene, CDR1 is DFQATT and CDR2 is SNEGSKA (reference sequence). This CDR3 is built from 15 residues. V lost 0 bases to trimming and J lost 4 bases, with 10 bases between them. The CDR3 DNA is TGCAGTGCTAGAGAGTGGGGTTCCGGGGCCAACGTCCTGACTTTC. It specifies CSAREWGSGANVLTF.

In its sample, this clonotype was seen many times. This sequence joins TRBV6-1 and TRBJ1-5; 7 bases are shared with TRBD1. The germline V gene encodes CDR1 MNHNS and CDR2 SASEGT. CDR3 length: 15 amino acids. The trim removed 0 bases at V and 3 bases at J, leaving 2 bases unmatched. The CDR3 here is CASSEAGGHNQPQHF. CDR3 sequence (DNA): TGTGCCAGCAGTGAAGCAGGGGGCCACAATCAGCCCCAGCATTTT.